This T cell receptor beta chain was found in a study of T cell repertoires in cytomegalovirus infection. Study-wide background: Recently identified HLA-C-restricted and well-studied HLA-B-restricted CMV epitopes were used. Signatures in public TCR beta sequences pointed to both CMV infection and matching HLA type. General observations from the study: HLA-C-restricted, CMV-specific TCR beta clonotypes were dominant ex vivo. People with CMV and the relevant HLA were identified by cumulative public TCR beta family frequency.

One entry per CDR3 protein, called by TCRdb with MiXCR from the reads. The sample lists approximately 76,000 distinct CDR3 sequences, roughly 40% occurring once. CDR3 length: 15 amino acids. Germline values: CDR1 MNHEY, CDR2 SVGAGI. V shed 6 bases and J shed 5 bases, with 16 bases lying between them. This clonotype has only a few counts. The antigen remains undetermined. The sample in question was CD8+ T cells from cultured PBMCs, obtained from culture after CMV antigen stimulation. The receptor was isolated from a human donor in good health (CMV status not recorded). Some clones in this sample may be carry-over from other donors' samples. This chain links TRBV6-5 with TRBJ1-4, with D unresolved. The CDR3 loop reads CASRQDRYRNEKLFF. The CDR3 bases are TGTGCCAGCAGGCAGGACCGATACCGCAATGAAAAACTGTTTTTT.